This TCR beta chain was sequenced for a study of spatial heterogeneity in lung cancer. As to time point: sample taken at primary tumor resection. Unsorted whole RNA of tumor, nontumor lung or frozen PBMC was sequenced. The donor population consisted of 72 patients with untreated, early-stage non-small cell lung cancer. MiXCR, applied by TCRdb to the 5' RACE reads, yields one record per CDR3 protein. In the table there are over 90,000 distinct CDR3 sequences, around 10% of which are singletons. The CDR3 has 12 residues. Germline assignment: CDR1 MNHEY and CDR2 SVGEGT. V shed 7 bases and J shed 7 bases, with 11 bases lying between them.

The chain recombines TRBV6-2 or TRBV6-3 with TRBJ1-5; D is ambiguous. Sequencing was performed on PBMCs, taken at surgery. The TCR was taken from a male donor with early-stage non-small cell lung cancer. The CDR3 protein is CASTQGYQPQHF. CDR3 in DNA: TGTGCCAGCACCCAAGGGTACCAGCCCCAGCATTTT.